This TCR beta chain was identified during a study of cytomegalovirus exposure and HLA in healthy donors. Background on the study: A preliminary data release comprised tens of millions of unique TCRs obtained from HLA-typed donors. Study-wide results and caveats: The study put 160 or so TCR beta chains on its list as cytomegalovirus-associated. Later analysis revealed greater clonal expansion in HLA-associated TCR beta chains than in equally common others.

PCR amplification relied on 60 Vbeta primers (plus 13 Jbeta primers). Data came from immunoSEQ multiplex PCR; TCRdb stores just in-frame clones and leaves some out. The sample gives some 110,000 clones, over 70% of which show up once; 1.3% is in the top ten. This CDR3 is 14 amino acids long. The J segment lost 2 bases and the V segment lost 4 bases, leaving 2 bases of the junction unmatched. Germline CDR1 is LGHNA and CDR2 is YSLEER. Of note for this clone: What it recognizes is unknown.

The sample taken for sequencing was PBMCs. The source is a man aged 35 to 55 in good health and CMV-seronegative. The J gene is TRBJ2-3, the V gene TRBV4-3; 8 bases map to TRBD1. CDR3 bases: TGCGCCAGCAGCCTGGACAGGGTCACAGATACGCAGTATTTT. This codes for CASSLDRVTDTQYF.